The 19 T cell receptor beta chains given below trace back to one sample, sequenced in a study of metastatic and nonmetastatic thyroid tumors. TCRdb re-called clones from the PCR reads using MiXCR. The repertoire holds about 92,000 clones, with around 14% as singletons. Each patient came to thyroid surgery without any prior treatment (of any kind). Sequenced sample: blood. These receptors all stem from a female donor with papillary thyroid cancer or a benign thyroid nodule (not recorded which). Some clones in this sample may be carry-over from other donors' samples.

A note on this clone: Other nucleotide sequences from this sample produce the same CDR3. CDR3: CASSELGTSGGPFTDTQYF. The CDR3, as DNA: TGTGCCAGCAGTGAGCTCGGGACTAGCGGGGGCCCTTTCACAGATACGCAGTATTTT. The rearrangement uses TRBV25-1 and TRBJ2-3; 14 bases match TRBD2. J gave up 2 bases and V 3 bases, and 10 bases lay outside the gene matches. The germline CDR1 and CDR2 sequences are MGHDK and SYGVNS. This CDR3 has 19 residues.

In this sample, this clone turned up many times. V usage is TRBV6-4 and J usage is TRBJ2-1, with D perhaps TRBD1 (5 bases). V was clipped by 2 bases and J by 4 bases, with 12 bases between them. The germline V gene has CDR1 MRHNA and CDR2 SNTAGT. There are 15 residues in the CDR3. Written as DNA, the CDR3 is TGTGCCAGCAGTGACAATTCACAGGAGTACAATGAGCAGTTCTTC. It yields the protein CASSDNSQEYNEQFF.

This clone was counted a few times. This sequence may be a read error, since a much larger clone differs from it by one base. This chain connects TRBV7-2 to TRBJ2-5; possible D gene TRBD1, 6 bases. V was trimmed by 4 bases and J by 7 bases, leaving 13 bases between them. The CDR3 consists of 13 residues. CDR1 and CDR2 from the germline V gene are SGHTA and FQGNSA. This chain's CDR3 is CASSSTGSGTQYF. CDR3 DNA: TGTGCCAGCAGCTCTACAGGGTCTGGGACCCAGTACTTC.

Many counts were recorded for this clone. V gene TRBV18 combines with J gene TRBJ2-5, with 7 bases aligning to TRBD1. V gave up 1 base and J gave up 3 bases; unmatched junction bases: 5. The CDR3 extends over 15 amino acids. CDR1 and CDR2 from the germline V gene are KGHSH and LQKENI. CDR3 nucleotides: TGTGCCAGCTCACCACTCGGGACAGACAAAGAGACCCAGTACTTC. It codes for CASSPLGTDKETQYF.

The table lists this clone with many counts. V usage is TRBV7-9 and J usage is TRBJ1-1; unclear D gene. The V gene lost 1 base and the J gene lost 7 bases, with 13 bases spanning the gap. There are 14 residues in the CDR3. Germline lookup yields CDR1 SEHNR and CDR2 FQNEAQ (reference sequence). Here the CDR3 DNA reads TGTGCCAGCAGCTTAGAAGGCGTGGGGAGTGAAGCTTTCTTT. Protein sequence: CASSLEGVGSEAFF.

This chain uses TRBV6-5 with TRBJ1-1, with 7 positions matching TRBD1. Losses at the gene ends were 7 bases for V and 4 bases for J; bases not matched to a gene: 6. From germline, CDR1 is MNHEY and CDR2 SVGAGI. This CDR3 region has 13 residues. CDR3 nucleotides: TGTGCCAGCATTTTCCAGGGGGTCACTGAAGCTTTCTTT. Encoded protein: CASIFQGVTEAFF.

The rearrangement joins TRBV12-3 or TRBV12-4 to TRBJ2-1; a possible D gene is TRBD1 (5 bases). This CDR3 has 15 residues. V lost 5 bases and J lost 3, with 14 bases in between. This CDR3 is CASSPPTGVYNEQFF. CDR3 DNA sequence: TGTGCCAGCAGTCCACCCACAGGTGTCTACAATGAGCAGTTCTTC.

At least ten counts were recorded for this clone. Other DNA sequences in the sample encode the same CDR3. The chain has TRBV20-1 and TRBJ1-6; D not resolved. V was cut by 7 bases and J by 9 bases, with 7 bases left in between. CDR3 length: 10 residues. Germline-derived CDR1 and CDR2 are DFQATT and SNEGSKA (reference sequence). DNA for the CDR3: TGCAGTGTTAGGTCTTCACCCCTCCACTTT. This encodes CSVRSSPLHF.

A few counts support this clone. Mismatch with germline at one junction end may stem from a read error. The genes are TRBV28 and TRBJ2-2; perhaps TRBD2 as D (5 bases). Germline loops: CDR1 MDHEN, CDR2 SYDVKM. This CDR3 spans 15 amino acids. The CDR3 DNA follows: TGTGCCAGCAGTTACGGGCTAGCCCCACCCGGGGAGATGTTTTTT. This translates into CASSYGLAPPGEMFF.

This clone was seen at least ten times. J is TRBJ2-3 and V is TRBV28; 9 bases are a match to TRBD2. Germline V gene lookup returns CDR1 MDHEN and CDR2 SYDVKM. The CDR3 length is 18 residues. V shed 6 bases, J shed 2 bases, and the junction held 15 bases outside the gene matches. Here the CDR3 reads CASRPPAGGEGYTDTQYF. CDR3 sequence (DNA): TGTGCCAGCAGACCTCCAGCGGGGGGTGAAGGCTACACAGATACGCAGTATTTT.

At least ten counts were recorded for this clone. This chain links TRBV20-1 with TRBJ1-2, with 7 bases that match TRBD1. CDR3 length: 13 amino acids. Trimming cost V 5 bases and J 3 bases; bases outside gene matches: 6. Per germline, CDR1 DFQATT and CDR2 SNEGSKA (reference sequence). CDR3 region: CSAEQGSDYGYTF. Written as DNA, the CDR3 is TGCAGTGCTGAACAGGGGTCAGACTATGGCTACACCTTC.

This clone was detected ten times or more. At the DNA level, this CDR3 is encoded by other sequences in the same sample as well. This chain uses TRBV5-4 with TRBJ1-6, with D possibly matching TRBD1 (6 bases). The CDR3 consists of 13 residues. V was clipped by 1 base and J by 7 bases, with 6 bases between them. CDR1 and CDR2 (germline): SGHNT, YYREEE (reference sequence). In DNA, the CDR3 is TGTGCCAGCAGCTTGACAGGGAATTCACCCCTCCACTTT. It is translated as CASSLTGNSPLHF.

This clone was seen at least ten times. CDR3 coding DNA: TGTGCCAGCAGCGACAGAGCGAACTATGGCTACACCTTC. It encodes CASSDRANYGYTF. V usage is TRBV6-1 and J usage is TRBJ1-2, with D tentatively TRBD1 (5 bases). The CDR3 is 13 residues long. Germline assignment: CDR1 MNHNS and CDR2 SASEGT. The V end was cut by 6 bases, the J end by 2 bases, with 10 bases between.

This clone was found many times. The J gene is TRBJ1-2, the V gene TRBV6-5; tentatively, D is TRBD1 (6 bases). The CDR3 extends over 12 amino acids. The V and J ends lost 0 bases and 8 bases respectively, with 7 bases between them. The germline CDR1 and CDR2 sequences are MNHEY and SVGAGI. CDR3 nucleotides: TGTGCCAGCAGTTACTCCGACAGGGGCTACACCTTC. It encodes CASSYSDRGYTF.

This clone is medium-sized in the sample. The chain carries TRBV30 and TRBJ2-1, with 8 bases fitting TRBD2. The CDR3 extends over 13 amino acids. The V and J ends lost 4 bases and 3 bases, in that order; junction bases with no gene match: 2. Per the germline V gene, CDR1 is GTSNPN and CDR2 is SVGIG (reference sequence). CDR3 DNA sequence: TGTGCCTGGAAAGCGGGGGTCTACAATGAGCAGTTCTTC. Its translation is CAWKAGVYNEQFF.

The sample holds many counts of this clone. The V gene is TRBV6-6, the J gene TRBJ1-2; tentatively, D is TRBD1 (6 bases). The germline V gene has CDR1 MNHNY and CDR2 SVGAGI (reference sequence). V lost 2 bases, J lost 5 bases, and 15 bases lay in between. This CDR3 region has 15 residues. The CDR3 reads CASSYGGLSGYGYTF. The DNA for the CDR3 is TGTGCCAGCAGTTACGGGGGGCTAAGTGGGTATGGCTACACCTTC.

This clone has a count of ten or more. A much larger clone lies a single base off, so this may be a read error. The chain combines TRBV12-3 or TRBV12-4 with TRBJ1-1, with D possibly matching TRBD1 (6 bases). Trimming shortened V by 5 bases and J by 4 bases, and 20 bases separated the two germline ends. The CDR3 has 16 amino acids. For the CDR3, the DNA is TGTGCCAGCAGTCCCGGGACAATCCTTCGGAGCACTGAAGCTTTCTTT. As protein: CASSPGTILRSTEAFF.

The table lists this clone with many counts. The genes are TRBV12-3 or TRBV12-4 and TRBJ2-6, with D perhaps TRBD1 or TRBD2 (5 bases each). The CDR3 has 17 residues. Between the trimmed V and J ends, which lost 6 bases and 0 bases, there was a span of 15 bases. CDR3 sequence (DNA): TGTGCCAGCAGGATACAAACGGGGCTCTCTGGGGCCAACGTCCTGACTTTC. Translated, it gives CASRIQTGLSGANVLTF.

This clone has a count of ten or more. V gene TRBV7-2 combines with J gene TRBJ1-5; a weak D match, TRBD1 (5 bases). The CDR3 is 15 amino acids. V was shortened by 7 bases and J by 4 bases, with 17 bases between the two germline ends. Germline assignment: CDR1 SGHTA and CDR2 FQGNSA. The CDR3 nucleotides read TGTGCCAGCAACCTGGGGACGCATCAAAATCAGCCCCAGCATTTT. This translates into CASNLGTHQNQPQHF. Supplemented by reference TRBV7-2 and TRBJ1-5, the full variable domain reads GAGVSQSPSNKVTEKGKDVELRCDPISGHTALYWYRQSLGQGLEFLIYFQGNSAPDKSGLPSDRFSAERTGGSVSTLTIQRTQQEDSAVYLCASNLGTHQNQPQHFGDGTRLSIL.